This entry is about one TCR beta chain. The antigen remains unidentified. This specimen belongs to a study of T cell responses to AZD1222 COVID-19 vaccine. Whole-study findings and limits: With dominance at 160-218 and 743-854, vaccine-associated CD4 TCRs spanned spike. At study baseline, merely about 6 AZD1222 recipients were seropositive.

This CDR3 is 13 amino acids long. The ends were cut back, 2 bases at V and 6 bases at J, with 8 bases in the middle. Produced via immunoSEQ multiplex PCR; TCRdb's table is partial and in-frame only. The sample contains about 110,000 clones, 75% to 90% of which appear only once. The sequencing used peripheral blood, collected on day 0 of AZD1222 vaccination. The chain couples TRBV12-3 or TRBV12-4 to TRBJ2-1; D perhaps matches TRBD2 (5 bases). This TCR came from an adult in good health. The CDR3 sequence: CASSLIEGNEQFF. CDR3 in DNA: TGTGCCAGCAGTTTAATCGAGGGCAATGAGCAGTTCTTC.